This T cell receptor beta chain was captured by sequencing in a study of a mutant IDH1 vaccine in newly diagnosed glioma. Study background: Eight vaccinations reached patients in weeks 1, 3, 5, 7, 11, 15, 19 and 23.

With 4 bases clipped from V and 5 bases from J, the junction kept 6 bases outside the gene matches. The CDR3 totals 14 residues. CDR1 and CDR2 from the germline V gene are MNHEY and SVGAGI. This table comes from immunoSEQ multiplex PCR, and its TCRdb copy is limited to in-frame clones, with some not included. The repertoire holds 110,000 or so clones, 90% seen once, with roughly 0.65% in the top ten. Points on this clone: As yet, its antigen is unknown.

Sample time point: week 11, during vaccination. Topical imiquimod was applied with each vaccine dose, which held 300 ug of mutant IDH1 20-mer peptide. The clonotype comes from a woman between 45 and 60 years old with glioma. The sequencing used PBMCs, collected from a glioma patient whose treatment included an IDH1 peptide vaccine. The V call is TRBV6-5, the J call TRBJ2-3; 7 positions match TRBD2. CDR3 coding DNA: TGTGCCAGCAGTTCAGCCATAGCGGGAGATACGCAGTATTTT. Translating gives CASSSAIAGDTQYF.